A single sample is the source of the 8 T cell receptor beta chains below, sequenced in a study of spatial heterogeneity in lung cancer. General study results and limits: It was found that expanded intratumoral alpha and beta TCR counts tracked tumor mutation counts.

Time point reported: sample taken at primary tumor resection. Each CDR3 protein is one row after TCRdb ran MiXCR on the 5' RACE reads. Of about 20,000 distinct CDR3 sequences in the sample, around 6.4% were seen once. Their specific antigens are unknown. The sample here was lung tumor tissue, taken at surgery. Source of these receptors: a female donor with early-stage non-small cell lung cancer.

The table lists this clonotype with a few counts. The library was prepared for alpha chains; this beta chain is a stray read, so its frequency means little. CDR3 in DNA: TGTGCCAGCAGTTCGGCAAACTACGAGCAGTACTTC. Translation gives CASSSANYEQYF. The V call is TRBV6-6, the J call TRBJ2-7; D remains ambiguous. The germline gives CDR1 MNHNY, CDR2 SVGAGI (reference sequence). This CDR3 has 12 residues. Between the trimmed V and J ends, which lost 4 bases and 3 bases, there was a span of 7 bases.

The sample holds many counts of this clonotype. This beta chain was picked up by a library intended for alpha chains and is off target, so its count carries little meaning. The genes are TRBV11-2 and TRBJ2-1, with 7 bases matching TRBD2. Germline assignment: CDR1 SGHAT and CDR2 FQNNGV. Trimming removed 5 bases from V and 6 bases from J; junction bases left unmatched: 7. The CDR3 has 14 amino acids. The CDR3 region is CASSRDYQSNEQFF. In nucleotides, the CDR3 is TGTGCCAGCAGCCGGGACTACCAGAGCAATGAGCAGTTCTTC.

This clonotype has ten or more counts. This beta chain represents an off-target read in a library built for alpha chains; its size is of limited meaning. The rearrangement links TRBV6-2 or TRBV6-3 to TRBJ1-1; tentatively, D is TRBD1 (6 bases). CDR3 length: 13 residues. CDR1 MNHEY and CDR2 SVGEGT come from the germline V gene. Deletions cut 5 bases from V and 5 bases from J, with 12 bases between. For the CDR3, the DNA is TGTGCCAGCAGTCCGGGGGCTTGGACTGAAGCTTTCTTT. It encodes CASSPGAWTEAFF.

This clonotype has a count of ten or more. The library was prepared for alpha chains; this beta chain is a stray read, so its frequency means little. The genes are TRBV12-3 or TRBV12-4 and TRBJ1-5; perhaps TRBD1 as D (5 bases). The V end lost 6 bases, the J end lost 5 bases, and 14 bases lay between the germline ends. This CDR3 is built from 14 residues. The CDR3 DNA follows: TGTGCCAGCAGGTGGGGGACTGACTATCAGCCCCAGCATTTT. It specifies CASRWGTDYQPQHF.

There are a few counts of this clonotype. This beta chain represents an off-target read in a library built for alpha chains; its size is of limited meaning. The chain couples TRBV20-1 to TRBJ2-1; unclear D gene. Germline V lookup: CDR1 DFQATT, CDR2 SNEGSKA (reference sequence). The CDR3 runs 10 residues. V lost 3 bases and J lost 7, with 4 bases in between. This chain's CDR3 is CSASRNEQFF. The DNA for the CDR3 is TGCAGTGCTAGCCGGAATGAGCAGTTCTTC.

Worth noting for this clonotype: This beta chain appears as a stray read in a library generated for alpha chains; its size is not informative. The chain carries TRBV12-3 or TRBV12-4 and TRBJ2-2; 13 nucleotides agree with TRBD2. CDR3 size: 13 residues. Trimming cost V 5 bases and J 10 bases; bases outside gene matches: 1. The CDR3 DNA follows: TGTGCCAGCAGTGGACTAGCGGGAGAGGAGCTGTTTTTT. Translated, it gives CASSGLAGEELFF.

Only a few counts were recorded for this clonotype. This beta chain is a stray read from a library made for alpha chains; its abundance is not meaningful. The chain couples TRBV27 to TRBJ2-1, with TRBD2 matching 13 bases. The germline CDR1 and CDR2 sequences are MNHEY and SMNVEV (reference sequence). Unmatched junction bases numbered 4, after V lost 9 bases and J lost 5 bases. The CDR3 length is 14 residues. This CDR3 is CASIGLAGDNEQFF. Written as DNA, the CDR3 is TGTGCCAGTATCGGACTAGCGGGGGACAATGAGCAGTTCTTC.

This clonotype was counted many times. The library was prepared for alpha chains; this beta chain is a stray read, so its frequency means little. V gene TRBV27 combines with J gene TRBJ2-3; tentatively, D is TRBD2 (6 bases). Trimming shortened V by 7 bases and J by 2 bases, and 16 bases separated the two germline ends. This CDR3 region has 15 residues. Germline-derived CDR1 and CDR2 are MNHEY and SMNVEV (reference sequence). Written as DNA, the CDR3 is TGTGCCAGCAACCGACTGGCGGGGCTCACAGATACGCAGTATTTT. Translated, it gives CASNRLAGLTDTQYF.